This T cell receptor beta chain was identified during a study of HIV-infected children after antiretroviral therapy interruption. Study-wide context: For the interruption arm, samples span week 0 through about 3 years after study end. Overall study results and limits: Some non-naive CD45RA+ T cells might be present among sorted naive cells.

Treatment indicated: PENTA 11 planned treatment interruption arm or continuous ART arm. The TCR library was built from RNA with a 3' RACE protocol and unique molecular identifiers. TCRdb analysed the 3' RACE reads with MiXCR anew, one entry per CDR3 protein. This table has 35,000 to 50,000 distinct CDR3 sequences, about 6% appearing once. Concerning this clonotype itself: Its antigen is unknown.

The CDR3 extends over 15 amino acids. V dropped 6 bases and J dropped 1 base, with 13 bases sitting between them. CDR1 is MDHEN and CDR2 is SYDVKM in the germline V gene. This receptor was taken from a pool of human donors with HIV. The gene calls are TRBV28 and TRBJ1-5; D remains ambiguous. Specimen: CD45RA+ CD4+ T cells from PBMCs, pooled from several time points, collected from a donor given antiretroviral therapy, either interrupted or continuous. Documented subset: naive CD4+ CD45RA+ CD45RO- T cells. The CDR3 protein is CASSRIGESNQPQHF. The CDR3 coding sequence is TGTGCCAGCAGCCGGATCGGGGAAAGCAATCAGCCCCAGCATTTT. The whole variable domain, remainder taken from reference TRBV28 and TRBJ1-5, is DVKVTQSSRYLVKRTGEKVFLECVQDMDHENMFWYRQDPGLGLRLIYFSYDVKMKEKGDIPEGYSVSREKKERFSLILESASTNQTSMYLCASSRIGESNQPQHFGDGTRLSIL.